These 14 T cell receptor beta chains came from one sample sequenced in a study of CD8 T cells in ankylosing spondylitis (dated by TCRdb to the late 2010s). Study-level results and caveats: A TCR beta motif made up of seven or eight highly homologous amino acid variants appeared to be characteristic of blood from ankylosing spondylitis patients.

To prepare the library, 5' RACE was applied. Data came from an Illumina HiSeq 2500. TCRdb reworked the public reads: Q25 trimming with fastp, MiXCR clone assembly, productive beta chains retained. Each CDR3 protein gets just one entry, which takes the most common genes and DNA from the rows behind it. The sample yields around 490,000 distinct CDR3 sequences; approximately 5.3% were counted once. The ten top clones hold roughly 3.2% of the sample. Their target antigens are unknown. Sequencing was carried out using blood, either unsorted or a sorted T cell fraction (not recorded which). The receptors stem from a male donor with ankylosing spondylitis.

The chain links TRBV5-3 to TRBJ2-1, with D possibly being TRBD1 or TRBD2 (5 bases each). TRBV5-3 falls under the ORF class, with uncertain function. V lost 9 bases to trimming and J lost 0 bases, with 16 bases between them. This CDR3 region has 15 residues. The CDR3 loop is CAMSPGRSSYNEQFF. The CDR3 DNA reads TGTGCCATGAGCCCGGGGCGGAGCTCCTACAATGAGCAGTTCTTC.

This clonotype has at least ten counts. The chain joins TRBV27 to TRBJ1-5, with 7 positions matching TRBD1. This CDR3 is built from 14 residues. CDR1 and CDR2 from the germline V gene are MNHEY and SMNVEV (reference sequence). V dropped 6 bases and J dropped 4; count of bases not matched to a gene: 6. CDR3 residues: CASSTGQVNQPQHF. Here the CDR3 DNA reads TGTGCCAGCAGCACCGGACAGGTAAATCAGCCCCAGCATTTT.

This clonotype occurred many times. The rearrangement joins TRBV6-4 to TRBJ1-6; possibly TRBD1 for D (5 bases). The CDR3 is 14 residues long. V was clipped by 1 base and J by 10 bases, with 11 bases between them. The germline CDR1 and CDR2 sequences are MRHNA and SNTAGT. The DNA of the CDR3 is TGTGCCAGCAGTGACTTGGCAGGGAGGTCACCCCTCCACTTT. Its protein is CASSDLAGRSPLHF.

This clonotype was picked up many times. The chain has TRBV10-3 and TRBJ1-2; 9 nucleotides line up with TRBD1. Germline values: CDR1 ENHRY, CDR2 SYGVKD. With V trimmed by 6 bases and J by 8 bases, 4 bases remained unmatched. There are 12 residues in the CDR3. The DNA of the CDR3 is TGTGCCATCAGACGGGACAGGGAAGGCTACACCTTC. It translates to CAIRRDREGYTF.

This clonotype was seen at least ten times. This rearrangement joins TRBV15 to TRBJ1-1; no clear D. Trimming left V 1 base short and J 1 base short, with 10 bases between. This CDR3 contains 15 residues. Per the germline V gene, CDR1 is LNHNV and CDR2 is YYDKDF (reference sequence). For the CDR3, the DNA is TGTGCCACCAGCAGAGCCGTTGCGTCGAACACTGAAGCTTTCTTT. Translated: CATSRAVASNTEAFF.

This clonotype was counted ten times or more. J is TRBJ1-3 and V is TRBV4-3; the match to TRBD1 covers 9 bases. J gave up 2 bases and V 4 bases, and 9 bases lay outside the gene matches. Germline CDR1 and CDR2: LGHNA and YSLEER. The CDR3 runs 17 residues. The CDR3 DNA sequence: TGCGCCAGCAGCCTAGGGACAGGGCCAGGGACTGGAAACACCATATATTTT. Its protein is CASSLGTGPGTGNTIYF.

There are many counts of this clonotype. Here the CDR3 reads CASSLQGAGNSPLHF. The CDR3 DNA reads TGTGCCAGCAGCCTACAGGGTGCGGGGAATTCACCCCTCCACTTT. The rearrangement uses TRBV7-9 and TRBJ1-6; TRBD1 might be the D (6 bases). Germline V gene sequence: CDR1 SEHNR, CDR2 FQNEAQ (reference sequence). The CDR3 has 15 residues. Trimming removed 5 bases from V and 7 bases from J, with 15 bases in between.

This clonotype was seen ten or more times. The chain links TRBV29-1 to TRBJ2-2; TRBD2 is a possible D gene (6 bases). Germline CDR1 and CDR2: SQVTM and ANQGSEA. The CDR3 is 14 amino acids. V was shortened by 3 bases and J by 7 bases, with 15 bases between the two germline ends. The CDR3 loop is CSVEGGFGDGELFF. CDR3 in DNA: TGCAGCGTTGAGGGAGGCTTCGGTGACGGGGAGCTGTTTTTT.

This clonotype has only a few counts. CDR3 amino acids: CASSPIENQPQHF. For the CDR3, the DNA is TGTGCCAGCTCACCGATTGAGAATCAGCCCCAGCATTTT. The chain joins TRBV18 to TRBJ1-5; D gene unclear. Germline-derived CDR1 and CDR2 are KGHSH and LQKENI. There are 13 residues in the CDR3. V was shortened by 3 bases and J by 4 bases, with 7 bases between the two germline ends.

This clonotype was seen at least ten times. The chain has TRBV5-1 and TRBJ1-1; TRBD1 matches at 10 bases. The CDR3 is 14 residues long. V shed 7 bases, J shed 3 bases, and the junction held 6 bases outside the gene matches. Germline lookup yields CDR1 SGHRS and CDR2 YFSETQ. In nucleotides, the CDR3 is TGCGCCAGCGGGGACAGGGGTGGCTACACTGAAGCTTTCTTT. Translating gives CASGDRGGYTEAFF.

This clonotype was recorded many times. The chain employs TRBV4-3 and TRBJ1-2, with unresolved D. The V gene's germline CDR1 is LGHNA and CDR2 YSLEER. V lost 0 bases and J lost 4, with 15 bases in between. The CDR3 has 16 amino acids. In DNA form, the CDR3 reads TGCGCCAGCAGCCAAGATGTAAGCGGGAGCAGCTATGGCTACACCTTC. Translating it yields CASSQDVSGSSYGYTF.

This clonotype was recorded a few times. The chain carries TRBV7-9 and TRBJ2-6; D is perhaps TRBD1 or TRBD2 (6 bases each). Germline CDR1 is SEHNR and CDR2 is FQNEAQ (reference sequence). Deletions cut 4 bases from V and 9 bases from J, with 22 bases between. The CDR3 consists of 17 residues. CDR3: CASSWVWGDKLINVLTF. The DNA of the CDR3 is TGTGCCAGCAGCTGGGTGTGGGGGGACAAACTAATCAACGTCCTGACTTTC.

The CDR3 loop reads CSVEEGGQGGETQYF. CDR3 sequence (DNA): TGCAGCGTTGAAGAGGGGGGACAGGGCGGGGAGACCCAGTACTTC. The gene calls are TRBV29-1 and TRBJ2-5; the match to TRBD1 covers 9 bases. The CDR3 length is 15 residues. The V and J ends lost 0 bases and 5 bases, in that order; junction bases with no gene match: 7. From germline, CDR1 is SQVTM and CDR2 ANQGSEA.

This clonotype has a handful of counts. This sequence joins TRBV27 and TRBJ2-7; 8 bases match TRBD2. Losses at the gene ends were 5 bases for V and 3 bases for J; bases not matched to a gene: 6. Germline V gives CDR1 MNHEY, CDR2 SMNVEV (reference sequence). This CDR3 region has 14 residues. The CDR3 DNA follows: TGTGCCAGCAGTCCACTAGCGGAAGACTACGAGCAGTACTTC. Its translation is CASSPLAEDYEQYF.